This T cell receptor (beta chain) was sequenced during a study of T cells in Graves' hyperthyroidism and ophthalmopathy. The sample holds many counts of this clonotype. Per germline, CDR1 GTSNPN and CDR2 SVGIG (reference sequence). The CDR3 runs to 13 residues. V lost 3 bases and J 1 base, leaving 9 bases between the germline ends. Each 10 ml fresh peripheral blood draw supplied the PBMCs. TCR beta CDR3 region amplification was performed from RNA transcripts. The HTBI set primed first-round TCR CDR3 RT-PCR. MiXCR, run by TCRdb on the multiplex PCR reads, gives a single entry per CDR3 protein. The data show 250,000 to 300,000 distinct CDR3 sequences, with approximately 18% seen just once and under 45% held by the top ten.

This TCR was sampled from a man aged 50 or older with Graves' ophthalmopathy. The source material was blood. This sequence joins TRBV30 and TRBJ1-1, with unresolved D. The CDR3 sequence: CAWSYDTNTEAFF. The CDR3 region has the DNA TGTGCCTGGAGCTATGACACGAACACTGAAGCTTTCTTT.